The clone carrying this T cell receptor (beta chain) has just one count. Its antigen is still unknown. This entry comes from a study of vaccination effects on CD4 cells after COVID-19. Whole-study findings and limits: The study found marked clonal contraction of infection- and vaccine-induced clones late after vaccination.

Expansion of antigen-specific CD4+ T cells with viral peptide pools was carried out by the ViraFEST assay before sequencing. A roughly 11-day culture period preceded the isolation of CD4+ T cells. Participants each got two BNT162b2 or mRNA-1273 vaccine doses. According to the study, vaccine recipients showed no prior SARS-CoV-2 infection and negative nucleocapsid antibodies. Sequenced by immunoSEQ multiplex PCR; TCRdb stores in-frame clones only, minus some. The sample has 20,000 to 25,000 clones, 76% seen once. This material consisted of CD4+ T cells from PBMCs cultured with HCoV-229E spike peptides, taken after COVID-19 vaccination. The TCR was taken from a human donor who received a COVID-19 vaccine.

CDR3 bases: TGCAGCGTTGAGGGCGGGGAGCAGTACTTC. Amino acids: CSVEGGEQYF. The gene calls are TRBV29-1 and TRBJ2-7, with D perhaps matching TRBD2 (5 bases). This CDR3 is built from 10 residues. Looked up from germline, CDR1 is SQVTM and CDR2 is ANQGSEA. The germline V and J ends were trimmed by 3 bases and 7 bases, with 7 bases remaining between them.